A single sample is the source of the 14 T cell receptor beta chains below, sequenced in a study of shared clonotypes between healthy human individuals. Naive CD8 isolation took CD45RO-negative cells positively selected for CCR7 and excluded terminally differentiated effector memory CD45RA+ cells. Libraries were prepared by immunoSEQ multiplex PCR; TCRdb keeps only in-frame clonotypes and omits some of them. In the table there are millions of clones, 85% to 95% of which are singletons. The sequenced material came from naive CD8+ T cells sorted from blood. Source of these receptors: a man between 18 and 29 years old in good health.

About this clone itself: Other DNA sequences in this specimen translate into the identical CDR3. The gene calls are TRBV5-1 and TRBJ1-1, with D possibly matching TRBD1 (5 bases). With 0 bases removed from V and 2 bases from J, the gap between germline ends came to 8 bases. CDR1 SGHRS and CDR2 YFSETQ come from the germline V gene. CDR3 length equals 14 residues. The CDR3 bases are TGCGCCAGCAGCTTGGGGGACTCTAACACTGAAGCTTTCTTT. Protein sequence: CASSLGDSNTEAFF. The full variable domain, with the rest looked up from reference TRBV5-1 and TRBJ1-1, is KAGVTQTPRYLIKTRGQQVTLSCSPISGHRSVSWYQQTPGQGLQFLFEYFSETQRNKGNFPGRFSGRQFSNSRSEMNVSTLELGDSALYLCASSLGDSNTEAFFGQGTRLTVV.

The chain has TRBV7-9 and TRBJ2-1, with TRBD1 matching 9 bases. The germline V gene encodes CDR1 SEHNR and CDR2 FQNEAQ (reference sequence). V gave up 7 bases and J gave up 9 bases; unmatched junction bases: 13. CDR3 length equals 15 residues. CDR3 region: CASTPRDRARGEQFF. The CDR3 region has the DNA TGTGCCAGCACCCCCCGGGACAGGGCGAGGGGTGAGCAGTTCTTC.

This clone was recorded a few times. The chain uses TRBV5-6 and TRBJ1-1; possible D gene TRBD1, 6 bases. CDR1 SGHDT and CDR2 YYEEEE come from the germline V gene. The CDR3 has 16 amino acids. With 2 bases removed from V and 1 base from J, the gap between germline ends came to 15 bases. CDR3 in amino acids: CASSLGLGQTNTEAFF. Written as DNA, the CDR3 is TGTGCCAGCAGCTTAGGGCTTGGACAGACGAACACTGAAGCTTTCTTT.

With regard to this clone: The sample contains more than one DNA sequence encoding this CDR3. This rearrangement joins TRBV9 to TRBJ2-1, with D perhaps TRBD1 (5 bases). CDR1 is SGDLS, CDR2 YYNGEE, per germline. Deletions cut 4 bases from V and 3 bases from J, with 8 bases between. The CDR3 length is 13 residues. In nucleotides, the CDR3 is TGTGCCAGCAGCATTGACAGCTACAATGAGCAGTTCTTC. Amino acids: CASSIDSYNEQFF.

The chain combines TRBV7-9 with TRBJ1-1; TRBD1 matches 8 bases. The CDR3 totals 15 residues. Germline V gives CDR1 SEHNR, CDR2 FQNEAQ (reference sequence). V was pared by 1 base and J by 10 bases, with 11 bases of the junction left unmatched. CDR3 coding DNA: TGTGCCAGCAGCTTAGAGACAGGGGCCCCCTCGAGAGCTTTCTTT. It is translated as CASSLETGAPSRAFF.

The chain combines TRBV19 with TRBJ2-7, with D tentatively TRBD1 (5 bases). The germline gives CDR1 LNHDA, CDR2 SQIVND (reference sequence). V lost 5 bases to trimming and J lost 3 bases, with 11 bases between them. The CDR3 is 13 residues long. CDR3 nucleotides: TGTGCCAGTAGTGCCAGCCAGGGCTACGAGCAGTACTTC. As protein: CASSASQGYEQYF.

The J gene is TRBJ2-2, the V gene TRBV2; 7 bases agree with TRBD1. The CDR3 loop spans 17 amino acids. The ends lost 2 bases at V and 4 bases at J; junction bases unmatched: 10. Germline values: CDR1 SNHLY, CDR2 FYNNEI. This CDR3 is CASSESPLQGSTGELFF. CDR3 bases: TGTGCCAGCAGTGAATCCCCTTTACAGGGGAGCACCGGGGAGCTGTTTTTT.

This sequence joins TRBV5-4 and TRBJ2-3; D possibly corresponds to TRBD1 (6 bases). Germline assignment: CDR1 SGHNT and CDR2 YYREEE (reference sequence). This CDR3 comprises 15 residues. The V end lost 2 bases, the J end lost 0 bases, and 10 bases lay between the germline ends. Here the CDR3 reads CASSFRGSSTDTQYF. In DNA, the CDR3 is TGTGCCAGCAGCTTCAGGGGATCTAGCACAGATACGCAGTATTTT. Drawing the rest from reference TRBV5-4 and TRBJ2-3, the complete variable domain is ETGVTQSPTHLIKTRGQQVTLRCSSQSGHNTVSWYQQALGQGPQFIFQYYREEENGRGNFPPRFSGLQFPNYSSELNVNALELDDSALYLCASSFRGSSTDTQYFGPGTRLTVL.

The chain combines TRBV18 with TRBJ1-5; 11 nucleotides align to TRBD1. In germline, CDR1 is KGHSH, CDR2 LQKENI. This CDR3 is 16 amino acids long. With V trimmed by 1 base and J by 7 bases, 6 bases remained unmatched. This CDR3 reads CASSPLGTGGRQPQHF. The DNA for the CDR3 is TGTGCCAGCTCACCACTCGGGACAGGGGGACGGCAGCCCCAGCATTTT.

This chain connects TRBV14 to TRBJ1-6, with D hard to call. The V end was cut by 4 bases, the J end by 8 bases, with 21 bases between. Per the germline V gene, CDR1 is SGHDN and CDR2 is FVKESK. CDR3 length: 17 residues. The CDR3 here is CASSLKTVHTEYSPLHF. DNA for the CDR3: TGTGCCAGCAGCCTTAAGACCGTGCACACCGAGTATTCACCCCTCCACTTT.

Regarding this clone: Given a much more abundant clone one base away, this may be a read error. The same CDR3 arises from other DNA sequences in this sample as well. The V gene is TRBV30, the J gene TRBJ1-1; D ambiguous. Trimming left V 0 bases short and J 1 base short, with 6 bases between. CDR1 is GTSNPN, CDR2 SVGIG, per germline (reference sequence). The CDR3 has 13 amino acids. The CDR3 DNA follows: TGTGCCTGGAGTGTTGGGTGGAACACTGAAGCTTTCTTT. It codes for CAWSVGWNTEAFF.

V is TRBV4-2 and J is TRBJ2-1; 9 bases are shared with TRBD2. Germline lookup yields CDR1 LGHNA and CDR2 YNFKEQ. CDR3 length: 16 amino acids. Trimming took 3 bases from V and 2 from J; bases not matched to a gene: 5. This chain's CDR3 is CASSHVSGGPYNEQFF. The CDR3 nucleotides read TGTGCCAGCAGCCACGTTAGCGGGGGACCCTACAATGAGCAGTTCTTC.

This chain joins TRBV28 and TRBJ1-2, with a possible D match to TRBD1 (6 bases). The CDR3 length is 14 residues. Between the trimmed V and J ends, which lost 6 bases and 2 bases, there was a span of 13 bases. Germline V gene sequence: CDR1 MDHEN, CDR2 SYDVKM. The CDR3 reads CASSVPTGNYGYTF. CDR3 nucleotide sequence: TGTGCCAGCAGCGTACCCACAGGGAACTATGGCTACACCTTC.

The rearrangement joins TRBV5-6 to TRBJ1-3, with D perhaps matching TRBD1 (5 bases). Germline CDR1 reads SGHDT; CDR2 reads YYEEEE. The CDR3 spans 16 residues. V lost 4 bases and J lost 2, with 16 bases in between. This CDR3 is CASSKSRDGAGNTIYF. The CDR3 DNA reads TGTGCCAGCAGCAAATCCCGGGACGGCGCTGGAAACACCATATATTTT.